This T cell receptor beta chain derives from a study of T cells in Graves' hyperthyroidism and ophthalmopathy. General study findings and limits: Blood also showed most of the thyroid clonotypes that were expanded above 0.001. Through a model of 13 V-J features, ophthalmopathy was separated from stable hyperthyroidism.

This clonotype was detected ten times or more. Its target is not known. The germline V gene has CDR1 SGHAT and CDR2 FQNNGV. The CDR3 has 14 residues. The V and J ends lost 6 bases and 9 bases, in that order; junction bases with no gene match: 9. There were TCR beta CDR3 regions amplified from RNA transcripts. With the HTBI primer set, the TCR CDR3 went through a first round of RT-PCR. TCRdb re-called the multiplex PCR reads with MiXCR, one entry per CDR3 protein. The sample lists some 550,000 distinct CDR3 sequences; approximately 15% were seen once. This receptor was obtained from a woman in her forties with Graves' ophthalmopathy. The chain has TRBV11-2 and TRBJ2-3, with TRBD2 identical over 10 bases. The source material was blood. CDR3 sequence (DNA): TGTGCCAGCAGGAGACTAGCGGGCCCTCCAACGCAGTATTTT. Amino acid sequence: CASRRLAGPPTQYF.